Described below is a single TCR beta chain sequence and its context. This sample is drawn from a study of blood T cell repertoires in COVID-19. As for the study in general: Researchers got acute and convalescent COVID-19 samples from the United States, Italy and Spain. T cells, B-cell-depleted T cells, or PBMCs supplied cDNA or gDNA.

After removal of 0 bases from V and 2 bases from J, the junction contained 15 bases not matched to a gene. The germline V gene encodes CDR1 MGHRA and CDR2 YSYEKL. This CDR3 spans 20 amino acids. Original processing methods: Reference gene primer amplification gave estimated nucleated cell counts. Assay: immunoSEQ multiplex PCR; the TCRdb copy retains only in-frame clones and omits some. The V and J calls and clone size come from that table; D and trimming were worked out from the DNA. The sample has roughly 110,000 clones; just over 90% are singletons. The TCR was taken from a woman aged 25 to 39 with acute or convalescent COVID-19. The V and J genes are TRBV4-1 and TRBJ2-1, with 8 nucleotides matching TRBD2. Sequencing was done on a sample of peripheral blood. CDR3 protein: CASSQEGDSREANTYNEQFF. The CDR3 nucleotides read TGCGCCAGCAGCCAAGAGGGGGACTCGCGGGAGGCCAACACCTACAATGAGCAGTTCTTC.